The present T cell receptor beta chain was sequenced within a study of cytomegalovirus exposure and HLA in healthy donors. Study-level information: Within an early data release were about 90 million unique TCRs drawn from HLA-typed donors.

A note on this clone: Its specificity is unknown.

The PCR was carried out with 60 Vbeta primers and 13 Jbeta primers. Only in-frame clones appear in the TCRdb table, and some are missing; sequencing was by immunoSEQ multiplex PCR. The repertoire includes 170,000 or so clones, 80% of them detected once, and 1% sits in the top ten. Whole-study results and caveats: The study listed around 150 cytomegalovirus-associated TCR beta chains. Most subjects' HLA-A and HLA-B alleles were reportedly predicted from TCR beta sequences.

This CDR3 is built from 15 residues. The germline CDR1 and CDR2 sequences are SGHAT and FQNNGV. J was trimmed by 2 bases and V by 4 bases; bases with no gene match: 4. This TCR was recovered from a woman in her 50s in good health and CMV-seropositive. This chain joins TRBV11-2 and TRBJ2-1; TRBD2 agrees at 8 bases. The material sequenced was PBMCs. CDR3 amino acids: CASSWQRETYNEQFF. The DNA of the CDR3 is TGTGCCAGCAGCTGGCAGCGGGAGACCTACAATGAGCAGTTCTTC.